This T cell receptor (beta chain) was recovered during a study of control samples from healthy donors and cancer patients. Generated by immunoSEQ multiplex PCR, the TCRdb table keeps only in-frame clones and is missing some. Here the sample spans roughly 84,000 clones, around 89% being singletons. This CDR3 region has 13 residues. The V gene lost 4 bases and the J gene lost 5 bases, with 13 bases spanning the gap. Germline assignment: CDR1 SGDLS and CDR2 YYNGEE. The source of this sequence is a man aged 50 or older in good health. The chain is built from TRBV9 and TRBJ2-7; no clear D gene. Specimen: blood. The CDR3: CASSLSGSDEQYF. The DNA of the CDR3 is TGTGCCAGCAGCCTGTCGGGTTCGGACGAGCAGTACTTC.